This T cell receptor beta chain was retrieved from a study of T cells in Graves' hyperthyroidism and ophthalmopathy (dated by TCRdb to between 2019 and 2020). A note on the overall study: Peripheral blood was sampled at the time of initial diagnosis, prior to any treatment. TCR V-J signatures able to tell the groups apart were searched for in a discovery cohort of 95 to 100 patients, of whom 43 had Graves' ophthalmopathy and about 60 had stable Graves' hyperthyroidism. An independent validation cohort of 18 to 20 hyperthyroidism patients and 15 or so patients who later progressed to ophthalmopathy tested prospective prediction of ophthalmopathy. The 100 or so discovery patients were randomly split 7:3 into training and test sets. In several Graves' hyperthyroidism patients, the study also compared T-cell repertoires from thyroid tissue with T-cell repertoires from blood. After blood sampling, hyperthyroidism patients were treated with methimazole at a starting dose of 30 mg daily, and ophthalmopathy patients were treated with high-dose intravenous methylprednisolone. The paper describes TCR Vbeta CDR3 sequencing of 140 or so peripheral blood samples, made up of 43 ophthalmopathy patients, more than 70 hyperthyroidism patients and approximately 17 progressor patients.

TCR beta CDR3 regions were amplified from RNA transcripts. The TCR CDR3 was subjected to a first round of RT-PCR using the HTBI primer set and the Qiagen OneStep RT-PCR kit. A second multiplex PCR round built the libraries, followed by size selection and purification. The libraries were sequenced on an Illumina HiSeq2000 using paired-end 100 bp reads. For the original study's pipeline: SOAPnuke was used to process the raw data, with reads discarded if the reads contained adapters or uncalled bases, had a mean Phred below 15, or lacked an exact constant-primer or identifier match. High-quality paired reads were merged using COPE v1.2.5, and each unique nucleotide sequence was defined as a clonotype. MiTCR v1.1 was used to align the clonotypes against IMGT TRBV, TRBD and TRBJ reference segments. Analysis was restricted to V-J combinations with a frequency above 0.0001, which covered roughly 99% of repertoires. A TCS score was defined as the ratio between F50 (clonal expansion) and ExV (chaos), using BLOSUM62-based TCRdist between CDR3 peptides within each V-J. Welch's t-statistics and random forest reduced roughly 540 V-J features to roughly 13, which were used in a naive Bayes classifier (R e1071). TCRdb itself trimmed the public reads at Q25 with fastp, ran MiXCR and retained productive beta chains. CDR3 protein sequences are deduplicated, and each keeps its most common genes and DNA. Here the V and J calls rest on TCRdb's processing, not on the authors' analysis. Here the sample has about 520,000 distinct CDR3 sequences; around a quarter occur a single time. Roughly 12% of the sample rests with the top ten.

This clonotype was counted ten times or more. What antigen it recognizes has not been identified. No much larger clone is present one base from it, and per-base qualities are unavailable. V loses 7 bases of germline sequence and J loses 0 bases, and the interval between the two ends is 12 bases. The CDR3 has 14 amino acids, counting the end cysteine and phenylalanine. Left in the record is the CDR3 DNA by itself, 42 bases read in frame from the first base. Looking up the germline V gene (reference sequence) yields CDR1 LNHDA and CDR2 SQIVND. Overall study outcomes, separate from this receptor: No statistical method was used to set the sample size in advance, and investigators knew the group allocation. Most expanded thyroid clonotypes (frequency above 0.001) were also detected in blood, suggesting blood repertoires may reflect thyroid immune responses. A 13 V-J signature model separated ophthalmopathy from stable hyperthyroidism, with approximately 87% sensitivity and about 81% specificity in cross-validation and 80%/75% in testing. In validation, progression to ophthalmopathy was predicted by the model with roughly 71% sensitivity and roughly 72% specificity, a median of approximately 6.5 months before onset.

Ophthalmopathy patients had moderately to severely active disease, with a Clinical Activity Score of 3 or more, a NOSPECS grade of 4 or more, and a disease duration of less than 3 months. Exclusion was applied to patients with uncontrolled infections, other autoimmune diseases, pregnancy or lactation. Clinical symptoms, serum thyroxine and TRAb, thyroid ultrasound, and orbital computed tomography formed the basis for the diagnoses. PBMCs were isolated from 7.5 to 10 ml of fresh peripheral blood by Ficoll-Paque density gradient centrifugation. Trizol reagent was used to extract total RNA, and RNA quality was then checked on an Agilent 2100 Bioanalyzer.

The TCR was taken from a woman aged 25 to 39 with Graves' ophthalmopathy. The chain is encoded by TRBV19 joined to TRBJ1-1; possibly the D gene is TRBD1, per 5 matching bases. The sequencing sample was made of blood. The nucleotide sequence reads TGTGCCAGTAAAGGGGATCCGATGAACACTGAAGCTTTCTTT. Its amino acids are CASKGDPMNTEAFF. The full variable domain, completed from the reference TRBV19 and TRBJ1-1 proteins outside the CDR3, reads DGGITQSPKYLFRKEGQNVTLSCEQNLNHDAMYWYRQDPGQGLRLIYYSQIVNDFQKGDIAEGYSVSREKKESFPLTVTSAQKNPTAFYLCASKGDPMNTEAFFGQGTRLTVV.